These T cell receptor beta chains were read from a single sample in a study of blood T cell repertoires in COVID-19. Using immunoSEQ multiplex PCR, the repertoire was profiled, and TCRdb retains in-frame clones only, with some absent. Of some 120,000 clones listed, approximately 74% are singletons. The sample consisted of peripheral blood. The receptors shown here come from a man aged 55 to 70 with acute or convalescent COVID-19. CDR3s include the opening cysteine and the closing phenylalanine or tryptophan. A D gene is named only where the DNA matches it firmly. Size tells how often a clone was seen (once, few, many) or the class of an expanded clone, and some rows leave it out.

>TRBD2|TRBV5-1|-|TRBJ2-5
CASRVAGGVQETQYF
TGCGCCAGCAGGGTAGCGGGAGGCGTTCAAGAGACCCAGTACTTC
>TRBD1|TRBV18|-|TRBJ2-3
CASSPKQGAKDTQYF
TGTGCCAGCTCACCAAAACAGGGGGCTAAAGATACGCAGTATTTT
>-|TRBV19|-|TRBJ2-2
CASRTGTWTGELFF
TGTGCCAGTAGAACCGGGACTTGGACCGGGGAGCTGTTTTTT
>-|TRBV18|-|TRBJ2-1
CASSPRNSREQFF
TGTGCCAGCTCACCACGAAACAGCCGTGAGCAGTTCTTC
>-|TRBV6-5|few|TRBJ2-6
CASRPDSSGANVLTF
TGTGCCAGCAGACCCGACAGCTCTGGGGCCAACGTCCTGACTTTC
>-|TRBV5-1|few|TRBJ1-2
CASSYGGLPGHNYGYTF
TGCGCCAGCAGTTACGGAGGTCTACCGGGACATAACTATGGCTACACCTTC
>-|TRBV11-3|few|TRBJ2-7
CASSPTTLSSYEQYF
TGTGCCAGCAGCCCGACGACACTCAGCTCCTACGAGCAGTACTTC
>TRBD1|TRBV12-3/TRBV12-4|few|TRBJ1-5
CASKTGAQPQHF
TGTGCCAGCAAAACAGGGGCTCAGCCCCAGCATTTT
>-|TRBV11-2|-|TRBJ1-5
CASSLVSGQPQHF
TGTGCCAGCAGCTTAGTGTCAGGGCAGCCCCAGCATTTT
>-|TRBV5-1|-|TRBJ1-6
CASSSRSVGTFSYNSPLHF
TGCGCCAGCAGCTCACGATCGGTCGGGACATTCTCCTATAATTCACCCCTCCACTTT
>-|TRBV19|-|TRBJ2-1
CASSRSGLSSYNEQFF
TGTGCCAGTAGTAGAAGCGGGTTAAGCTCCTACAATGAGCAGTTCTTC
>TRBD1|TRBV2|-|TRBJ2-7
CASSLQGLSSYEQYF
TGTGCCAGCAGCCTACAGGGGTTAAGCTCCTACGAGCAGTACTTC
>-|TRBV4-1|few|TRBJ2-6
CASSQGTTNSGANVLTF
TGCGCCAGCAGCCAAGGCACCACTAATTCTGGGGCCAACGTCCTGACTTTC
>-|TRBV11-3|-|TRBJ2-7
CASSLTRGKAYEQYF
TGTGCCAGCAGCCTAACTCGAGGAAAGGCTTACGAGCAGTACTTC
>TRBD2|TRBV3-1/TRBV3-2|-|TRBJ2-1
CASSQPQLAGGVNEQFF
TGTGCCAGCAGCCAACCGCAACTAGCGGGAGGGGTGAATGAGCAGTTCTTC
>-|TRBV25-1|few|TRBJ2-3
CARTGTRGPTDTQYF
TGTGCCAGGACAGGGACTAGGGGACCCACAGATACGCAGTATTTT
>TRBD2|TRBV7-9|-|TRBJ2-7
CASSPNGEVVAGPHYEQYF
TGTGCCAGCAGCCCTAACGGTGAGGTGGTAGCGGGACCTCACTACGAGCAGTACTTC
>-|TRBV19|-|TRBJ1-5
CASSSSRVKPQHF
TGTGCCAGTAGTTCTTCCAGGGTAAAGCCCCAGCATTTT
>TRBD2|TRBV12-3/TRBV12-4|-|TRBJ2-1
CASSPGTSKVQFF
TGTGCCAGCAGCCCCGGGACTAGCAAGGTGCAGTTCTTC
>TRBD1|TRBV5-1|-|TRBJ1-6
CASSPEQGTSPLHF
TGCGCCAGCAGCCCAGAACAGGGGACTTCACCCCTCCACTTT
>TRBD2|TRBV7-3|few|TRBJ2-7
CASSFGTSGGEDSYEQYF
TGTGCCAGCAGCTTTGGGACTAGCGGGGGCGAAGATTCCTACGAGCAGTACTTC
>TRBD2|TRBV29-1|-|TRBJ2-7
CSVVNKASGMGEQYF
TGCAGCGTGGTAAACAAGGCTAGCGGGATGGGCGAGCAGTACTTC
>-|TRBV3-1/TRBV3-2|once|TRBJ2-7
CASSPRGRRASSYEQYF
TGTGCCAGCAGCCCCCGGGGGAGGAGGGCCTCCTCCTACGAGCAGTACTTC
>-|TRBV5-1|-|TRBJ2-2
CASSFGTTDTGELFF
TGCGCCAGCAGCTTCGGGACAACGGACACCGGGGAGCTGTTTTTT
>TRBD1|TRBV19|-|TRBJ1-1
CASSTDRAGAPEAFF
TGTGCCAGTAGTACCGACAGGGCCGGGGCTCCTGAAGCTTTCTTT
>TRBD1|TRBV30|-|TRBJ2-7
CAWKDRAEQYF
TGTGCCTGGAAGGACAGGGCCGAGCAGTACTTC
>TRBD1|TRBV29-1|-|TRBJ1-2
CSAGTGGFYGYTF
TGCAGCGCCGGGACAGGGGGCTTCTATGGCTACACCTTC
>TRBD1|TRBV27|-|TRBJ2-6
CASSLFSGVGRQGASGANVLTF
TGTGCCAGCAGTTTATTCTCGGGGGTTGGGAGACAGGGGGCTTCTGGGGCCAACGTCCTGACTTTC
>-|TRBV27|-|TRBJ1-1
CASSLYPPFFSTFPEAFF
TGTGCCAGCAGTTTATACCCGCCGTTTTTTTCGACATTTCCTGAAGCTTTCTTT
>TRBD1|TRBV12-3/TRBV12-4|few|TRBJ1-1
CASSRDRSPEAFF
TGTGCCAGCAGTAGGGACAGGTCGCCAGAAGCTTTCTTT
>-|TRBV24-1|-|TRBJ2-1
CATNGESNEQFF
TGTGCCACCAACGGGGAATCCAATGAGCAGTTCTTC
>-|TRBV25-1|-|TRBJ2-1
CASGRQVGNNEQFF
TGTGCCAGCGGGAGACAGGTAGGGAACAATGAGCAGTTCTTC
>-|TRBV7-9|-|TRBJ1-4
CASSLGVGGEKLFF
TGTGCCAGCAGCTTAGGGGTAGGAGGCGAAAAACTGTTTTTT
>-|TRBV6-5|-|TRBJ1-4
CASSYSYRVGEKLFF
TGTGCCAGCAGTTACTCTTACAGGGTGGGGGAAAAACTGTTTTTT
>-|TRBV6-2/TRBV6-3|-|TRBJ1-1
CASSARLSKNTEAFF
TGTGCCAGCAGCGCAAGACTGAGTAAAAACACTGAAGCTTTCTTT
>TRBD1|TRBV14|few|TRBJ1-3
CASSRAGTGARYSGNTIYF
TGTGCCAGCAGCCGGGCCGGGACAGGCGCTAGATACTCTGGAAACACCATATATTTT
>TRBD1|TRBV24-1|-|TRBJ1-5
CATSGSEQGAGQPQHF
TGTGCCACCAGTGGATCGGAACAGGGGGCCGGTCAGCCCCAGCATTTT
>TRBD2|TRBV7-9|-|TRBJ2-1
CASTPGGYNEQFF
TGTGCCAGCACCCCGGGGGGTTACAATGAGCAGTTCTTC
>-|TRBV24-1|few|TRBJ1-5
CATSQPGEGNQPQHF
TGTGCCACCTCTCAACCTGGTGAGGGCAATCAGCCCCAGCATTTT
>TRBD2|TRBV3-1/TRBV3-2|-|TRBJ2-3
CASSQRTSDTDTQYF
TGTGCCAGCAGCCAGAGGACTAGCGACACAGATACGCAGTATTTT
>TRBD1|TRBV19|few|TRBJ1-1
CASSSYGTGITEAFF
TGTGCCAGTAGTAGTTATGGGACAGGGATAACTGAAGCTTTCTTT
>-|TRBV5-1|-|TRBJ2-3
CASSPSSRWTDTQYF
TGCGCCAGCAGCCCATCTTCGAGGTGGACAGATACGCAGTATTTT
>TRBD2|TRBV5-6|few|TRBJ2-3
CASSPPWAGGPKDTQYF
TGTGCCAGCAGCCCCCCGTGGGCGGGAGGGCCGAAAGATACGCAGTATTTT
>-|TRBV6-2/TRBV6-3|once|TRBJ1-2
CASSYQNKGSVPNGYTF
TGTGCCAGCAGTTACCAGAACAAGGGGTCCGTTCCCAATGGCTACACCTTC
>-|TRBV19|few|TRBJ1-5
CASSITGYSNQPQHF
TGTGCCAGTAGTATTACGGGGTATAGCAATCAGCCCCAGCATTTT
>TRBD2|TRBV11-2|few|TRBJ2-5
CASSHLLAGQETQYF
TGTGCCAGCAGCCACCTACTAGCGGGACAAGAGACCCAGTACTTC
>-|TRBV3-1/TRBV3-2|-|TRBJ2-2
CASSQGSGELFF
TGTGCCAGCAGCCAAGGTTCGGGGGAGCTGTTTTTT
>TRBD1|TRBV7-9|-|TRBJ1-1
CASRPGQGNTEAFF
TGTGCCAGCAGGCCGGGACAGGGGAACACTGAAGCTTTCTTT
>-|TRBV24-1|-|TRBJ1-2
CATSEGQNYGYTF
TGTGCCACCAGCGAGGGACAAAACTATGGCTACACCTTC
>TRBD2|TRBV5-6|-|TRBJ2-3
CASSLGLAGGVDTQYF
TGTGCCAGCAGCTTGGGACTAGCGGGAGGGGTTGATACGCAGTATTTT
>-|TRBV7-8|-|TRBJ1-4
CASSLVIGRTTNEKLFF
TGTGCCAGCAGCTTAGTGATAGGGAGAACGACTAATGAAAAACTGTTTTTT